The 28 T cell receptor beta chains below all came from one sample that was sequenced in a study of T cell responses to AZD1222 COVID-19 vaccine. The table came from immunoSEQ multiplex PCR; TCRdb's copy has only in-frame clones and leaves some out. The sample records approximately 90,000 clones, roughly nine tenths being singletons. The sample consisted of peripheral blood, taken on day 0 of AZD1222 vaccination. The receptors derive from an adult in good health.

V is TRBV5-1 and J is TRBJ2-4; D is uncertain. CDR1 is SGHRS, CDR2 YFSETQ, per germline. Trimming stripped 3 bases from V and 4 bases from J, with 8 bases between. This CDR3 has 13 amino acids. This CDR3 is CASSYEGKNIQYF. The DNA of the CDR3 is TGCGCCAGCAGCTATGAAGGGAAAAACATTCAGTACTTC.

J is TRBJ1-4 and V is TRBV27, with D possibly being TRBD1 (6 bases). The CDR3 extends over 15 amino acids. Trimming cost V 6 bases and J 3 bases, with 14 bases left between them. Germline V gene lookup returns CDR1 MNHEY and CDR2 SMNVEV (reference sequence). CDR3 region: CASRKNRVANEKLFF. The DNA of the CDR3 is TGTGCCAGCAGGAAGAACAGGGTTGCTAATGAAAAACTGTTTTTT. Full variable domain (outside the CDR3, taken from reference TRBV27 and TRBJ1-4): EAQVTQNPRYLITVTGKKLTVTCSQNMNHEYMSWYRQDPGLGLRQIYYSMNVEVTDKGDVPEGYKVSRKEKRNFPLILESPSPNQTSLYFCASRKNRVANEKLFFGSGTQLSVL.

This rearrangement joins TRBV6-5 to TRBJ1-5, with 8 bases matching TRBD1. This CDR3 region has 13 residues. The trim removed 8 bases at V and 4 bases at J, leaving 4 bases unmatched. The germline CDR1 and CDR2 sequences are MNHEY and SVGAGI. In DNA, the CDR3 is TGTGCCAGCGCGGACAGGGTAAATCAGCCCCAGCATTTT. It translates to CASADRVNQPQHF.

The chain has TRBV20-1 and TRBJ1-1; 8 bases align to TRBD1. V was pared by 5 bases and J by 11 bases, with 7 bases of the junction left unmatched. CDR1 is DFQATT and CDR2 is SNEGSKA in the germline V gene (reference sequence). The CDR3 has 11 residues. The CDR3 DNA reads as TGCAGTGCTTCCAGGGGGCTCAGCGCTTTCTTT. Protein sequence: CSASRGLSAFF.

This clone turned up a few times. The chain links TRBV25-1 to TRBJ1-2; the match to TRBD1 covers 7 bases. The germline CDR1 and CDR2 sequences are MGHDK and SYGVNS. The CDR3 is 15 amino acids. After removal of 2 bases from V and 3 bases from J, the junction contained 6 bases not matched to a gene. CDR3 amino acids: CASSEPTGADYGYTF. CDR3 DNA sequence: TGTGCCAGCAGTGAACCTACAGGGGCTGACTATGGCTACACCTTC.

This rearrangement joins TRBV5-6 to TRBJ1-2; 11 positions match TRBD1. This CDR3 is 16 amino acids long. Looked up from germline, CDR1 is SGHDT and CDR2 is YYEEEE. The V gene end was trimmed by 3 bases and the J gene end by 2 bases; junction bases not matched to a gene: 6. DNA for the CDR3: TGTGCCAGCAGCTCCTCGGACAGGGGGCTCAACTATGGCTACACCTTC. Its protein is CASSSSDRGLNYGYTF. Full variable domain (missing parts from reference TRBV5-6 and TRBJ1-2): DAGVTQSPTHLIKTRGQQVTLRCSPKSGHDTVSWYQQALGQGPQFIFQYYEEEERQRGNFPDRFSGHQFPNYSSELNVNALLLGDSALYLCASSSSDRGLNYGYTFGSGTRLTVV.

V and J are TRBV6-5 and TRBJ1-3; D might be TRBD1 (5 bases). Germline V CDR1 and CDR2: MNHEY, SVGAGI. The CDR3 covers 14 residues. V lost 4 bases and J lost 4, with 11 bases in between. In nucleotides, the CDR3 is TGTGCCAGCAGTTCCTCGAGGGGAGGAAACACCATATATTTT. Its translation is CASSSSRGGNTIYF.

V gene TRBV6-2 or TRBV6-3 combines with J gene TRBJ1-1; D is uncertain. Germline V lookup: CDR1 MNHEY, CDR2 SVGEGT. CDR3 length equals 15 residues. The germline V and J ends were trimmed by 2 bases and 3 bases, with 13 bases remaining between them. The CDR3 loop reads CASSYRESTDTEAFF. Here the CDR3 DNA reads TGTGCCAGCAGTTACAGGGAATCGACGGACACTGAAGCTTTCTTT.

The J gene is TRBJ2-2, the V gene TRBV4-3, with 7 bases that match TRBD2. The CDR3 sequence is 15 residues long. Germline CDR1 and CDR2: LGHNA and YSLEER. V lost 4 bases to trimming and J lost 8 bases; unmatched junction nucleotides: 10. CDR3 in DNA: TGCGCCAGCAGCCGCGGGACTAAGATTGCTGGGGAGCTGTTTTTT. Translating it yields CASSRGTKIAGELFF.

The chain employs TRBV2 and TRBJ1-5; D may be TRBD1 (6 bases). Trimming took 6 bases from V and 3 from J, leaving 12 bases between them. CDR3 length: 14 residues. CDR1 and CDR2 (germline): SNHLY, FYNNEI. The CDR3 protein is CASRQNRANQPQHF. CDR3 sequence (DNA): TGTGCCAGCAGGCAAAACAGGGCCAATCAGCCCCAGCATTTT.

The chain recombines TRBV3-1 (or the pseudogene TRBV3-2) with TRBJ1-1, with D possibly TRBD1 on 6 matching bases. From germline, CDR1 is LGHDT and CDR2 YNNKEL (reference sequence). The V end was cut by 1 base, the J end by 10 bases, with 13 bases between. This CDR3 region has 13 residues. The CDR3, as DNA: TGTGCCAGCAGCCAAGGGGGGCGTAGTGTAGCTTTCTTT. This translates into CASSQGGRSVAFF.

CDR3 residues: CASSFKLAGVRGETQYF. The CDR3, as DNA: TGTGCCAGCAGTTTTAAACTAGCGGGAGTACGAGGAGAGACCCAGTACTTC. This rearrangement joins TRBV28 to TRBJ2-5, with 11 bases lining up with TRBD2. Germline loops: CDR1 MDHEN, CDR2 SYDVKM. This CDR3 is built from 17 residues. After removal of 3 bases from V and 4 bases from J, the junction contained 10 bases not matched to a gene.

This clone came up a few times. The CDR3 spells CASSLDGGANTEAFF. Here the CDR3 DNA reads TGCGCCAGCAGCTTGGACGGGGGAGCGAACACTGAAGCTTTCTTT. This chain joins TRBV5-1 and TRBJ1-1, with D perhaps matching TRBD1 (5 bases). In germline, CDR1 is SGHRS, CDR2 YFSETQ. The CDR3 totals 15 residues. V lost 0 bases, J lost 1 base, and 10 bases lay in between.

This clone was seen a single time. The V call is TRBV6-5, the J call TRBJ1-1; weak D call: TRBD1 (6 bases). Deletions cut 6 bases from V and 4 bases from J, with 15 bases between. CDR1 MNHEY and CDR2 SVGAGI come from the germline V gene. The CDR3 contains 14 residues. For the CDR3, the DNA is TGTGCCAGCAGGCGCGGCGGAGGGGGCACTGAAGCTTTCTTT. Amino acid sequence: CASRRGGGGTEAFF.

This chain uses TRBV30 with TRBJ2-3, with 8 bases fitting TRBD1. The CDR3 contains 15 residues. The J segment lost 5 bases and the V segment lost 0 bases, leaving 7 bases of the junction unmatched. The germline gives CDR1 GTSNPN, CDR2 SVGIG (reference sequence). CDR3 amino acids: CAWSVGSGGLDTQYF. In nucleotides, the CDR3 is TGTGCCTGGAGTGTAGGCTCAGGGGGCTTAGATACGCAGTATTTT.

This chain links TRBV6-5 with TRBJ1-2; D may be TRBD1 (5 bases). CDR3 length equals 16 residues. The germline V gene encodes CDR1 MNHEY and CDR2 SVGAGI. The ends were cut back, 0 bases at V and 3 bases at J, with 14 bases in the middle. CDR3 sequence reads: CASSYSLGQGDYGYTF. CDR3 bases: TGTGCCAGCAGTTACTCTTTGGGGCAGGGCGACTATGGCTACACCTTC.

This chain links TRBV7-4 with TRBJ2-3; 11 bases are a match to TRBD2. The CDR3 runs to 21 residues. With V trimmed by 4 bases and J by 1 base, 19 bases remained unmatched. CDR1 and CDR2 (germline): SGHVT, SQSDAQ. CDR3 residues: CASSSPPPLAGGRSRTDTQYF. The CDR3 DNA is TGTGCCAGCAGCTCACCCCCACCCTTAGCGGGAGGGAGAAGTCGCACAGATACGCAGTATTTT.

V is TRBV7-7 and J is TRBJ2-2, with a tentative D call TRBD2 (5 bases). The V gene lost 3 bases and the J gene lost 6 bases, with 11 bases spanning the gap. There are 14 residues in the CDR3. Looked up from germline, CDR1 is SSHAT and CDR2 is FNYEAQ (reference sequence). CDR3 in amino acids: CASSFEGRAGELFF. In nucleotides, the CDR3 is TGTGCCAGCAGCTTTGAGGGTAGGGCCGGGGAGCTGTTTTTT. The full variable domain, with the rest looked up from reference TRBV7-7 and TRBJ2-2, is GAGVSQSPRYKVTKRGQDVTLRCDPISSHATLYWYQQALGQGPEFLTYFNYEAQPDKSGLPSDRFSAERPEGSISTLTIQRTEQRDSAMYRCASSFEGRAGELFFGEGSRLTVL.

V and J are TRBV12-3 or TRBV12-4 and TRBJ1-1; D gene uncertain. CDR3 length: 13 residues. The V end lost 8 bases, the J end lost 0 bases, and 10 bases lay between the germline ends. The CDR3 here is CASRVNMNTEAFF. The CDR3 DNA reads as TGTGCCAGCCGGGTTAACATGAACACTGAAGCTTTCTTT.

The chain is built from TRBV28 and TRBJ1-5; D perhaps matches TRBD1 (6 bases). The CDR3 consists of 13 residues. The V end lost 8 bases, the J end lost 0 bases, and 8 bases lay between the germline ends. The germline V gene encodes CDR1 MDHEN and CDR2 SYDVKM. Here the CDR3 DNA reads TGTGCCAGCTCAGGGGTTAGCAATCAGCCCCAGCATTTT. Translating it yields CASSGVSNQPQHF.

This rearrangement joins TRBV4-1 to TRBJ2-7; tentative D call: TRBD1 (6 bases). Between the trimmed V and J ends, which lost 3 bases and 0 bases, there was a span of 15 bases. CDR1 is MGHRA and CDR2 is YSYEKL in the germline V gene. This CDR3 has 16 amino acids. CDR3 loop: CASSQQDSRGSYEQYF. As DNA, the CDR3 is TGCGCCAGCAGCCAGCAGGACAGCCGGGGCTCCTACGAGCAGTACTTC.

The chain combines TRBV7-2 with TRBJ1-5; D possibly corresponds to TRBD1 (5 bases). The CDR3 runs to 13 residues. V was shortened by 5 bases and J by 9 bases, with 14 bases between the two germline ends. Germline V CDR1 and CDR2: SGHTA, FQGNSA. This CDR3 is CASSGDASRPQHF. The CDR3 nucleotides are TGTGCCAGCAGCGGGGACGCTAGTCGGCCCCAGCATTTT.

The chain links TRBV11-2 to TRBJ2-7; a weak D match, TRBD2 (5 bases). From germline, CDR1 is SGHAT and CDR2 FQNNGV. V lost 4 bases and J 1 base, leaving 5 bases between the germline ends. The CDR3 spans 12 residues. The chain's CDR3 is CASSWESYEQYF. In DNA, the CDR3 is TGTGCCAGCAGCTGGGAGTCCTACGAGCAGTACTTC.

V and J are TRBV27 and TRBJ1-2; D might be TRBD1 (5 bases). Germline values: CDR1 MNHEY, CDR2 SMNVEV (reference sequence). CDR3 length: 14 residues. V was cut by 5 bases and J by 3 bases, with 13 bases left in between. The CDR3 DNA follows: TGTGCCAGCAGTCCCCAGGGAGGGTACTATGGCTACACCTTC. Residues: CASSPQGGYYGYTF.

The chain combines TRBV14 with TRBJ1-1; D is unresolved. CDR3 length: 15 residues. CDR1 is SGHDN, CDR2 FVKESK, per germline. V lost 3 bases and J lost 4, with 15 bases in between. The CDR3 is CASSQARAPGTEAFF. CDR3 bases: TGTGCCAGCAGCCAGGCGCGCGCCCCGGGCACTGAAGCTTTCTTT.

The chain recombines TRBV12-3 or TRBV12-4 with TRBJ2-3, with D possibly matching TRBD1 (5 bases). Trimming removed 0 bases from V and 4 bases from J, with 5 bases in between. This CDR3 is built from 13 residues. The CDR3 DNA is TGTGCCAGCAGTTTAGCCAGGGCAGATACGCAGTATTTT. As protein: CASSLARADTQYF.

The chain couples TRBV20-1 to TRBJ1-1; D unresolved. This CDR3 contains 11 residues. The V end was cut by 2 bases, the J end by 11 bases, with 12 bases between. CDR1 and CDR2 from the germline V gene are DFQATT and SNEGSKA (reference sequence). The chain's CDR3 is CSARIVTWAFF. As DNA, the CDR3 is TGCAGTGCTAGAATAGTTACTTGGGCTTTCTTT.

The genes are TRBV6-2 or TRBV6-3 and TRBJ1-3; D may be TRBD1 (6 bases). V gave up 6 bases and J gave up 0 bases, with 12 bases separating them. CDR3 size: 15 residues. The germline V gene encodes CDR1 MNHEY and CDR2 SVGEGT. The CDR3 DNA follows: TGTGCCAGCAGCCTTCAGGGGCTCTCTGGAAACACCATATATTTT. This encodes CASSLQGLSGNTIYF.